This passage covers 14 T cell receptor beta chains from one sample sequenced in a study of blood T cell repertoires in COVID-19. Produced via immunoSEQ multiplex PCR; TCRdb's table is partial and in-frame only. The sample shows approximately 180,000 clones, 80% to 90% of them seen only once. Source material: peripheral blood. The receptors here all came from a human donor with active or convalescent COVID-19. The donor label of this sample is uncertain.

The chain uses TRBV9 and TRBJ1-3; no clear D. Germline lookup yields CDR1 SGDLS and CDR2 YYNGEE. This CDR3 is built from 17 residues. V lost 4 bases and J lost 3, with 20 bases in between. The CDR3 here is CASSPYQQATGGNTIYF. The CDR3 DNA reads as TGTGCCAGCAGCCCATACCAGCAGGCTACTGGTGGAAACACCATATATTTT. Full variable domain (remainder filled in from reference TRBV9 and TRBJ1-3): DSGVTQTPKHLITATGQRVTLRCSPRSGDLSVYWYQQSLDQGLQFLIQYYNGEERAKGNILERFSAQQFPDLHSELNLSSLELGDSALYFCASSPYQQATGGNTIYFGEGSWLTVV.

V usage is TRBV28 and J usage is TRBJ1-2; possible D gene TRBD1, 5 bases. V was shortened by 5 bases and J by 7 bases, with 17 bases between the two germline ends. Germline CDR1 and CDR2: MDHEN and SYDVKM. This CDR3 has 14 residues. The CDR3 loop reads CASSPPQGRGGYTF. The CDR3 nucleotides are TGTGCCAGCAGTCCCCCCCAGGGTAGGGGTGGCTACACCTTC.

V is TRBV2 and J is TRBJ1-1; 7 nucleotides line up with TRBD1. J was trimmed by 11 bases and V by 1 base; bases with no gene match: 7. The germline gives CDR1 SNHLY, CDR2 FYNNEI. The CDR3 runs to 13 residues. The CDR3 loop is CASSEEGARRAFF. The CDR3 DNA reads as TGTGCCAGCAGTGAAGAGGGGGCCCGGAGGGCTTTCTTT.

V gene TRBV28 combines with J gene TRBJ2-3; 9 bases line up with TRBD2. Trimming at V came to 6 bases and at J to 0 bases, leaving 7 bases not matched to a gene. The CDR3 is made up of 16 amino acids. CDR1 is MDHEN and CDR2 is SYDVKM in the germline V gene. DNA for the CDR3: TGTGCCAGCAGCGCGGGGGGGCGTATCAGCACAGATACGCAGTATTTT. It yields the protein CASSAGGRISTDTQYF.

This clone has just one count. The chain has TRBV13 and TRBJ2-6; D not resolved. The germline V and J ends were trimmed by 2 bases and 6 bases, with 5 bases remaining between them. Germline CDR1 is PRHDT and CDR2 is FYEKMQ (reference sequence). The CDR3 is 13 residues long. CDR3 sequence: CASSLSTANVLTF. The DNA for the CDR3 is TGTGCCAGCAGCTTATCTACGGCCAACGTCCTGACTTTC.

The V call is TRBV6-5, the J call TRBJ2-7; TRBD1 matches 9 bases. The CDR3 is 15 residues long. The V gene end was trimmed by 5 bases and the J gene end by 2 bases; junction bases not matched to a gene: 7. Germline-derived CDR1 and CDR2 are MNHEY and SVGAGI. CDR3 sequence (DNA): TGTGCCAGCAGTCCAGGGACAGGGCCGACCTACGAGCAGTACTTC. Amino acids: CASSPGTGPTYEQYF.

This chain joins TRBV10-3 and TRBJ2-7, with 10 bases aligning to TRBD1. Germline lookup yields CDR1 ENHRY and CDR2 SYGVKD. The CDR3 sequence is 18 residues long. V lost 0 bases, J lost 6 bases, and 14 bases stayed unmatched. The CDR3: CAISESTPGQGVLGEQYF. The CDR3 DNA reads TGTGCCATCAGTGAGTCGACCCCTGGACAGGGGGTTTTGGGCGAGCAGTACTTC.

The V gene is TRBV7-2, the J gene TRBJ1-3; D not resolved. The germline V gene encodes CDR1 SGHTA and CDR2 FQGNSA. Trimming stripped 4 bases from V and 0 bases from J, with 10 bases between. There are 15 residues in the CDR3. CDR3 sequence (DNA): TGTGCCAGCAGCTATAGTCCAAGCTCTGGAAACACCATATATTTT. This encodes CASSYSPSSGNTIYF.

The genes are TRBV5-5 and TRBJ2-7; D gene unclear. With 4 bases removed from V and 3 bases from J, the gap between germline ends came to 8 bases. Per germline, CDR1 SGHKS and CDR2 YYEKEE (reference sequence). The CDR3 contains 12 residues. The CDR3 reads CASSRLNYEQYF. CDR3 bases: TGTGCCAGCAGCCGACTGAACTACGAGCAGTACTTC.

The V call is TRBV4-3, the J call TRBJ1-5; D is perhaps TRBD1 (6 bases). V lost 0 bases and J 7 bases, leaving 13 bases between the germline ends. CDR3 length equals 15 residues. CDR1 and CDR2 from the germline V gene are LGHNA and YSLEER. CDR3 sequence reads: CASSQDAQGIQPQHF. The CDR3 bases are TGCGCCAGCAGCCAAGATGCTCAGGGGATCCAGCCCCAGCATTTT.

The J gene is TRBJ1-1, the V gene TRBV7-9, with D perhaps matching TRBD1 (5 bases). This CDR3 is 16 amino acids long. The germline gives CDR1 SEHNR, CDR2 FQNEAQ (reference sequence). The V end was cut by 3 bases, the J end by 6 bases, with 20 bases between. CDR3 sequence reads: CASSFRSGPRGAEAFF. In DNA, the CDR3 is TGTGCCAGCAGCTTCCGGTCGGGACCCCGCGGGGCTGAAGCTTTCTTT.

The rearrangement uses TRBV7-6 and TRBJ2-5; D remains unclear. V was pared by 5 bases and J by 5 bases, with 15 bases between. The CDR3 loop spans 14 amino acids. In germline, CDR1 is SGHVS, CDR2 FNYEAQ. The CDR3 loop is CASSREYSSETQYF. The CDR3 DNA reads TGTGCCAGCAGCCGAGAGTATTCCTCGGAGACCCAGTACTTC.

This clone was counted a few times. The chain carries TRBV30 and TRBJ1-4; no clear D. The germline V gene has CDR1 GTSNPN and CDR2 SVGIG (reference sequence). The CDR3 consists of 13 residues. V was clipped by 6 bases and J by 5 bases, with 13 bases between them. CDR3: CACMPWENEKLFF. The CDR3 DNA reads as TGTGCCTGTATGCCGTGGGAGAATGAAAAACTGTTTTTT.

This chain links TRBV6-5 with TRBJ1-1; D might be TRBD1 (5 bases). The germline V gene has CDR1 MNHEY and CDR2 SVGAGI. CDR3 length equals 13 residues. Trimming took 6 bases from V and 10 from J, leaving 18 bases between them. The CDR3 region has the DNA TGTGCCAGCAGACCCCCCGGTGGGAGGGGAGCTTTCTTT. Translated, it gives CASRPPGGRGAFF.